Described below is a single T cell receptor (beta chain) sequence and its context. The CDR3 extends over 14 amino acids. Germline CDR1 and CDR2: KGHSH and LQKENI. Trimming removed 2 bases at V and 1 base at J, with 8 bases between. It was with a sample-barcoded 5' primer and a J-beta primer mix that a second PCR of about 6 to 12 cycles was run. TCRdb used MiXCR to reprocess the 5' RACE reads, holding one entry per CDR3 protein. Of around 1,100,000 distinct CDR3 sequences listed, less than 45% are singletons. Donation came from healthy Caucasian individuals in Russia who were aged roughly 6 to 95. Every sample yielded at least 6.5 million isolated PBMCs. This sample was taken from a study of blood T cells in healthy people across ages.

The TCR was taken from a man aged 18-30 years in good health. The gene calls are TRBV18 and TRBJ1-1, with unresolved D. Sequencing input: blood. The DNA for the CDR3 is TGTGCCAGCTCACCAGCCGGTTGGAACACTGAAGCTTTCTTT. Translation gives CASSPAGWNTEAFF. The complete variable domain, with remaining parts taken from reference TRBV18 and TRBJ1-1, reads NAGVMQNPRHLVRRRGQEARLRCSPMKGHSHVYWYRQLPEEGLKFMVYLQKENIIDESGMPKERFSAEFPKEGPSILRIQQVVRGDSAAYFCASSPAGWNTEAFFGQGTRLTVV.